This entry lists 16 T cell receptor beta chains sequenced from one sample in a study of blood T cells in healthy people across ages. It was with a sample-barcoded 5' primer and a J-beta primer mix that a second PCR of roughly 7 to 12 cycles was run. TCRdb reprocessed the 5' RACE reads via MiXCR and lists one record per CDR3 protein. The sample consists of over 500,000 distinct CDR3 sequences, roughly half of them appearing once. Material for sequencing was blood. The receptors were sampled from a woman aged 80 or over in good health.

The rearrangement uses TRBV7-9 and TRBJ2-2; 9 bases line up with TRBD2. CDR1 SEHNR and CDR2 FQNEAQ come from the germline V gene (reference sequence). Trimming removed 6 bases from V and 6 bases from J; junction bases left unmatched: 5. The CDR3 totals 14 residues. The CDR3 nucleotides are TGTGCCAGCAGGCGGACTAGCGATTCCGGGGAGCTGTTTTTT. As protein: CASRRTSDSGELFF.

With regard to this clonotype: This may arise from a read error, as a much more abundant clone is one base away. The chain uses TRBV3-1 and TRBJ2-1, with 9 bases aligning to TRBD2. Germline values: CDR1 LGHDT, CDR2 YNNKEL (reference sequence). The CDR3 is 14 amino acids. CDR3 in DNA: TGTACCAGCAGCCACCCTAGCGGGATCGACGAGCAGTTCTTC. Translated: CTSSHPSGIDEQFF.

This clonotype was observed many times. V is TRBV4-2 and J is TRBJ2-1; no reliable D call. Per the germline V gene, CDR1 is LGHNA and CDR2 is YNFKEQ. V lost 1 base and J lost 10, with 14 bases in between. The CDR3 consists of 14 residues. Here the CDR3 reads CASSQGGTIHEQFF. The CDR3 bases are TGTGCCAGCAGCCAAGGTGGAACCATCCACGAGCAGTTCTTC.

This clonotype was detected ten times or more. This sequence joins TRBV3-1 and TRBJ2-7; possibly TRBD2 for D (5 bases). V lost 1 base to trimming and J lost 2 bases, with 12 bases between them. There are 15 residues in the CDR3. The V gene's germline CDR1 is LGHDT and CDR2 YNNKEL (reference sequence). In DNA, the CDR3 is TGTGCCAGCAGCCAAGCGTTTAGCGCAGCCTACGAGCAGTACTTC. The encoded protein is CASSQAFSAAYEQYF.

With respect to this clonotype: The germline gene is not matched at one end of the junction; a read error may be the cause. This chain joins TRBV12-3 or TRBV12-4 and TRBJ2-1; perhaps D is TRBD1 or TRBD2 (6 bases each). The CDR3 totals 13 residues. CDR3 in DNA: TGTGCCGGCAGTTCCACGGGGGCTTGGGAGCAGTTCTTC. Its translation: CAGSSTGAWEQFF.

The rearrangement joins TRBV2 to TRBJ2-6; D perhaps matches TRBD2 (6 bases). The germline CDR1 and CDR2 sequences are SNHLY and FYNNEI. The CDR3 is 16 amino acids. V gave up 4 bases and J gave up 4 bases, with 14 bases separating them. This chain's CDR3 is CASSAERGIGANVLTF. The CDR3 nucleotides read TGTGCCAGCAGTGCGGAACGGGGGATAGGGGCCAACGTCCTGACTTTC.

This clonotype occurred once. A read error may be the cause here, since a much bigger clone is one base away. The chain uses TRBV20-1 and TRBJ2-3; no clear D gene. The CDR3 runs 14 residues. Looked up from germline, CDR1 is DFQATT and CDR2 is SNEGSKA (reference sequence). The CDR3, as DNA: TGCAGTGCTAAGGTAGCAGACTTCACAGATACGCGGTATTTT. It yields the protein CSAKVADFTDTRYF.

The chain links TRBV12-3 or TRBV12-4 to TRBJ1-4, with TRBD1 matching over 7 bases. J lost 4 bases, V lost 6 bases, and 8 bases had no gene match. CDR3 size: 15 residues. CDR3 in amino acids: CASSNPGGLNEKLFF. The CDR3 nucleotides read TGTGCCAGCAGCAATCCAGGGGGACTTAATGAAAAACTGTTTTTT.

This sequence joins TRBV10-3 and TRBJ2-5; D gene uncertain. CDR1 and CDR2 from the germline V gene are ENHRY and SYGVKD. V lost 4 bases and J lost 11, with 11 bases in between. The CDR3 spans 11 residues. The CDR3 spells CAISGSSEQYF. DNA of the CDR3: TGTGCCATCAGTGGGTCTAGTGAGCAGTACTTC.

This clonotype has ten or more counts. The chain has TRBV12-3 or TRBV12-4 and TRBJ2-1; 7 bases line up with TRBD2. The CDR3 length is 14 residues. Trimming at V came to 6 bases and at J to 0 bases, leaving 2 bases not matched to a gene. The CDR3 loop reads CASSLAASYNEQFF. In DNA, the CDR3 is TGTGCCAGCAGCCTAGCGGCCTCCTACAATGAGCAGTTCTTC.

The CDR3 spells CAIMGRVSDTQYF. CDR3 bases: TGTGCCATCATGGGAAGGGTATCAGATACGCAGTATTTT. The chain joins TRBV10-3 to TRBJ2-3, with D unresolved. Germline V CDR1 and CDR2: ENHRY, SYGVKD. This CDR3 has 13 residues. Trimming removed 7 bases at V and 4 bases at J, with 12 bases between.

V usage is TRBV30 and J usage is TRBJ2-2; D gene ambiguous. Looked up from germline, CDR1 is GTSNPN and CDR2 is SVGIG (reference sequence). Trimming removed 3 bases at V and 5 bases at J, with 10 bases between. The CDR3 loop spans 13 amino acids. The CDR3 nucleotides read TGTGCCTGGAGCGCGACTCGTACCGGGGAGCTGTTTTTT. As protein: CAWSATRTGELFF. The whole variable domain, filled in from reference TRBV30 and TRBJ2-2, reads SQTIHQWPATLVQPVGSPLSLECTVEGTSNPNLYWYRQAAGRGLQLLFYSVGIGQISSEVPQNLSASRPQDRQFILSSKKLLLSDSGFYLCAWSATRTGELFFGEGSRLTVL.

This clonotype was observed a few times. The rearrangement links TRBV7-9 to TRBJ1-4; no clear D. The CDR3 is made up of 14 amino acids. V was cut by 1 base and J by 5 bases, with 8 bases left in between. Germline V gene lookup returns CDR1 SEHNR and CDR2 FQNEAQ (reference sequence). The CDR3 DNA follows: TGTGCCAGCAGCTTAGTTGGCCTCAATGAAAAACTGTTTTTT. This codes for CASSLVGLNEKLFF.

The sample holds many counts of this clonotype. The chain employs TRBV12-3 or TRBV12-4 and TRBJ2-1, with TRBD2 identical over 12 bases. CDR3 length equals 20 residues. Losses at the gene ends were 5 bases for V and 2 bases for J; bases not matched to a gene: 16. The DNA for the CDR3 is TGTGCCAGCAGTCCCTCTCCCCCACTAGCGGGAGGTAGGGCCTACAATGAGCAGTTCTTC. Translation: CASSPSPPLAGGRAYNEQFF.

Regarding this clonotype: This may come from a read error, since a much larger clone is one base off. The chain joins TRBV3-1 to TRBJ2-3; D remains ambiguous. The CDR3 has 13 amino acids. The germline V gene has CDR1 LGHDT and CDR2 YNNKEL (reference sequence). The CDR3 DNA reads TGTGCCAGCAGCCAAGCACTTGGAGATACGCGGTATTTT. Translated: CASSQALGDTRYF.

Remarks on this clonotype: Its ends do not fully match the called genes, so a read error is possible. The V call is TRBV5-4, the J call TRBJ2-2; no clear D. CDR1 is SGHNT and CDR2 is YYREEE in the germline V gene (reference sequence). CDR3 size: 14 residues. CDR3 sequence (DNA): TGTGTCAGCAGCTCGGAGAACCCCCTCGGGGAGCTGTTTTTT. Its translation: CVSSSENPLGELFF.